These 21 T cell receptor beta chains were all obtained from the same sample, sequenced in a study of T cells after yellow fever vaccination. TCRdb reanalysed the 5' RACE reads using MiXCR and keeps one entry per CDR3 protein. The profile shows about 120,000 distinct CDR3 sequences, 7.5% to 10% of them singletons. This specimen consisted of CD8+ T cells sorted from PBMCs, obtained on the day of the yellow fever booster vaccination. These receptors were collected from a man younger than 30 who received the YFV17D yellow fever vaccine.

This clonotype came up a few times. The rearrangement uses TRBV2 and TRBJ2-2; 8 nucleotides match TRBD2. The length of the CDR3 is 16 residues. From germline, CDR1 is SNHLY and CDR2 FYNNEI. V shed 7 bases, J shed 1 base, and the junction held 8 bases outside the gene matches. The CDR3 reads CASTLRGGENTGELFF. The CDR3 nucleotides read TGTGCCAGCACCCTCCGGGGGGGGGAGAACACCGGGGAGCTGTTTTTT.

The J gene is TRBJ2-2, the V gene TRBV20-1; D not resolved. CDR3 size: 15 residues. V was shortened by 0 bases and J by 2 bases, with 10 bases between the two germline ends. Per germline, CDR1 DFQATT and CDR2 SNEGSKA (reference sequence). The CDR3 loop is CSARDARLNTGELFF. The DNA of the CDR3 is TGCAGTGCTAGAGATGCTCGCCTAAACACCGGGGAGCTGTTTTTT.

The CDR3 DNA sequence: TGCGCCAGCTCCGGGACAGGGTGGGGCAATGAGCAGTTCTTC. This translates into CASSGTGWGNEQFF. The rearrangement uses TRBV4-1 and TRBJ2-1; TRBD1 agrees at 9 bases. The germline CDR1 and CDR2 sequences are MGHRA and YSYEKL. V trimming: 8 bases; J trimming: 6 bases; junction bases outside the gene matches: 8. The CDR3 contains 14 residues.

This clonotype was seen only a few times. This rearrangement joins TRBV5-5 to TRBJ2-3; D possibly matches TRBD1 or TRBD2 (5 bases each). CDR1 SGHKS and CDR2 YYEKEE come from the germline V gene (reference sequence). The V and J ends lost 2 bases and 4 bases respectively, with 11 bases between them. CDR3 size: 14 residues. CDR3 DNA sequence: TGTGCCAGCAGCTTCTTCCAGGGACCAGATACGCAGTATTTT. Protein product: CASSFFQGPDTQYF.

The J gene is TRBJ1-1, the V gene TRBV25-1; D ambiguous. The V end lost 0 bases, the J end lost 0 bases, and 2 bases lay between the germline ends. CDR1 is MGHDK and CDR2 is SYGVNS in the germline V gene. The CDR3 covers 13 residues. The CDR3 sequence is CASSEYLNTEAFF. The CDR3 DNA sequence: TGTGCCAGCAGTGAATATTTGAACACTGAAGCTTTCTTT.

This clonotype has only a few counts. This chain uses TRBV7-2 with TRBJ2-7, with D uncertain. Trimming took off 3 bases at V and 3 bases at J, with 15 bases between the two ends. CDR1 and CDR2 from the germline V gene are SGHTA and FQGNSA. The CDR3 is 15 amino acids. Here the CDR3 reads CASSFSFDPYYEQYV. The CDR3 DNA reads as TGTGCCAGCAGCTTCAGTTTCGACCCTTACTACGAGCAGTACGTC.

This clonotype was counted a few times. The chain uses TRBV4-1 and TRBJ2-1, with a tentative D call TRBD1 (5 bases). CDR3 size: 15 residues. CDR1 and CDR2 from the germline V gene are MGHRA and YSYEKL. Trimming pared 4 bases from V and 8 bases from J, leaving 18 bases between. The CDR3 nucleotides are TGCGCCAGCAGCCCGAAAGGGGCCGCCAGGGATGAGCAGTTCTTC. Protein product: CASSPKGAARDEQFF.

This clonotype was observed many times. The V and J genes are TRBV4-3 and TRBJ2-1; TRBD2 matches 10 bases. CDR3 length: 16 amino acids. From germline, CDR1 is LGHNA and CDR2 YSLEER. V gave up 0 bases and J gave up 3 bases; unmatched junction bases: 2. The CDR3 DNA is TGCGCCAGCAGCCAAGATCCTAGCGGGGGCTACAATGAGCAGTTCTTC. Translation: CASSQDPSGGYNEQFF.

This clonotype was counted many times. The chain joins TRBV3-1 to TRBJ2-1, with TRBD2 as a possible D gene (5 bases). Per the germline V gene, CDR1 is LGHDT and CDR2 is YNNKEL (reference sequence). The CDR3 runs 13 residues. The ends were cut back, 4 bases at V and 9 bases at J, with 13 bases in the middle. CDR3 coding DNA: TGTGCCAGCAGCCCCCCAGTAGCGTCTGAGCAGTTCTTC. Residues: CASSPPVASEQFF.

The rearrangement joins TRBV7-9 to TRBJ1-1; possible D gene TRBD1, 5 bases. The ends were cut back, 5 bases at V and 6 bases at J, with 13 bases in the middle. CDR3 length: 13 amino acids. Germline V gives CDR1 SEHNR, CDR2 FQNEAQ (reference sequence). The chain's CDR3 is CASSPKTVPEAFF. DNA of the CDR3: TGTGCCAGCAGCCCAAAGACAGTGCCTGAAGCTTTCTTT.

The CDR3 DNA reads as TGTGCCAGCAGCGTAGTAGCGGGGGGGCCCGATGAGCAGTTCTTC. Protein product: CASSVVAGGPDEQFF. The genes are TRBV9 and TRBJ2-1, with 11 bases aligning to TRBD2. The CDR3 sequence is 15 residues long. In germline, CDR1 is SGDLS, CDR2 YYNGEE. Trimming removed 0 bases from V and 8 bases from J; junction bases left unmatched: 4.

This chain uses TRBV7-6 with TRBJ2-2; 9 nucleotides align to TRBD2. J gave up 2 bases and V 5 bases, and 12 bases lay outside the gene matches. The germline V gene has CDR1 SGHVS and CDR2 FNYEAQ. There are 18 residues in the CDR3. The CDR3 bases are TGTGCCAGCAGCCCTGCCCGCCCTAGCGGGGACAACACCGGGGAGCTGTTTTTT. Its protein is CASSPARPSGDNTGELFF.

The chain combines TRBV12-3 or TRBV12-4 with TRBJ2-7, with a tentative D call TRBD2 (6 bases). The CDR3 contains 13 residues. The V end was cut by 7 bases, the J end by 8 bases, with 18 bases between. The CDR3 is CASIGTEGLKQYF. The CDR3 nucleotides read TGTGCCAGCATCGGGACGGAGGGTCTTAAGCAGTACTTC.

This chain links TRBV10-3 with TRBJ1-4; 8 bases are shared with TRBD1. Germline assignment: CDR1 ENHRY and CDR2 SYGVKD. The CDR3 loop spans 15 amino acids. J lost 7 bases, V lost 2 bases, and 6 bases had no gene match. The CDR3 DNA follows: TGTGCCATCAGTGAGCCCGGGACAGGAGGTGAAAAACTGTTTTTT. It specifies CAISEPGTGGEKLFF.

This clonotype was seen a few times. The rearrangement links TRBV7-3 to TRBJ2-2; TRBD1 matches 7 bases. The V and J ends lost 5 bases and 6 bases, in that order; junction bases with no gene match: 6. Germline V gene sequence: CDR1 SGHTA, CDR2 FQGTGA. The CDR3 is 14 residues long. CDR3 nucleotides: TGTGCCAGCAGCGGAACGACAGGGTCCGGGGAGCTGTTTTTT. Protein sequence: CASSGTTGSGELFF.

The chain couples TRBV18 to TRBJ2-5; D is unresolved. Trimming cost V 3 bases and J 2 bases, with 10 bases left between them. Germline V CDR1 and CDR2: KGHSH, LQKENI. This CDR3 has 14 amino acids. In DNA form, the CDR3 reads TGTGCCAGCTCACCGGGTACTACGCAAGAGACCCAGTACTTC. It codes for CASSPGTTQETQYF.

This clonotype was found a few times. V is TRBV11-2 and J is TRBJ1-5; a possible D gene is TRBD1 (5 bases). The ends were cut back, 5 bases at V and 7 bases at J, with 18 bases in the middle. The germline gives CDR1 SGHAT, CDR2 FQNNGV. This CDR3 comprises 15 residues. The CDR3 here is CASSPPGVGDQPQHF. For the CDR3, the DNA is TGTGCCAGCAGCCCCCCCGGAGTGGGGGACCAGCCCCAGCATTTT.

This clonotype was observed a few times. In DNA form, the CDR3 reads TGTGCCAGCAGCTTAGGCGTCGGGCTAGCGGACTACGAGCAGTACTTC. It encodes CASSLGVGLADYEQYF. The chain combines TRBV7-9 with TRBJ2-7; 7 bases agree with TRBD2. J was trimmed by 3 bases and V by 1 base; bases with no gene match: 9. The CDR3 extends over 16 amino acids. Looked up from germline, CDR1 is SEHNR and CDR2 is FQNEAQ (reference sequence). The full variable domain, rest sourced from reference TRBV7-9 and TRBJ2-7, is DTGVSQNPRHKITKRGQNVTFRCDPISEHNRLYWYRQTLGQGPEFLTYFQNEAQLEKSRLLSDRFSAERPKGSFSTLEIQRTEQGDSAMYLCASSLGVGLADYEQYFGPGTRLTVT.

V usage is TRBV7-6 and J usage is TRBJ2-1, with unresolved D. CDR3 length: 13 residues. V was clipped by 6 bases and J by 2 bases, with 8 bases between them. The germline V gene encodes CDR1 SGHVS and CDR2 FNYEAQ. CDR3 loop: CASSTVTYNEQFF. In DNA form, the CDR3 reads TGTGCCAGCAGTACGGTAACCTACAATGAGCAGTTCTTC.

V and J are TRBV27 and TRBJ1-1; tentatively, D is TRBD1 (5 bases). V was clipped by 5 bases and J by 0 bases, with 19 bases between them. The CDR3 runs to 17 residues. Germline CDR1 MNHEY, CDR2 SMNVEV (reference sequence). CDR3 protein: CASSTLMTDSLNTEAFF. Here the CDR3 DNA reads TGTGCCAGCAGTACCCTGATGACTGACAGCTTGAACACTGAAGCTTTCTTT.

This clonotype was picked up a small number of times. The J gene is TRBJ1-2, the V gene TRBV28, with D possibly matching TRBD1 (6 bases). Germline CDR1 and CDR2: MDHEN and SYDVKM. The CDR3 runs to 12 residues. Trimming left V 5 bases short and J 8 bases short, with 12 bases between. The CDR3 loop reads CASSLGGGGYTF. For the CDR3, the DNA is TGTGCCAGCAGTCTAGGGGGGGGCGGCTACACCTTC.